This T cell receptor (beta chain) was profiled in a study of blood T cell repertoires in COVID-19. The CDR3 totals 16 residues. Germline values: CDR1 SNHLY, CDR2 FYNNEI. Trimming cost V 2 bases and J 4 bases; bases outside gene matches: 7. In the authors' methods: It was from reference gene primer amplification that nucleated cell counts were estimated. The data were produced by immunoSEQ multiplex PCR, yet TCRdb's version contains in-frame clones alone and is incomplete. V, J and clone size reflect that table, while D and trimming were determined from the DNA. The sample holds some 48,000 clones, around four fifths seen once.

The receptor's source is a human donor in a cohort sampled during active COVID-19. The chain combines TRBV2 with TRBJ2-5, with TRBD2 matching 10 bases. The sample comprised peripheral blood. CDR3 bases: TGTGCCAGCAGTGAAAGTCGGCTAGCGGGGGCAGAGACCCAGTACTTC. Translating it yields CASSESRLAGAETQYF.